The T cell receptor beta chain under discussion was sequenced for a study of OX40 agonist ivuxolimab in advanced cancers. Study results and caveats: Blood T cells, both CD4+ and CD8+, expanded clonally by week 6 at 0.1 to 3.0 mg/kg.

Produced via immunoSEQ multiplex PCR; TCRdb's table is partial and in-frame only. The sample records 70,000 to 95,000 clones, 94% being singletons. As to this clone: Its antigen is not known.

The sequence was obtained from an adult with an advanced solid tumor such as melanoma, head and neck, liver or kidney cancer. The sample here was CD4+ or CD8+ T cells sorted from blood, taken in a trial of the OX40 agonist ivuxolimab.

This chain's CDR3 is CAAAGRPGLAGGTGELFF. CDR3 coding DNA: TGTGCCGCGGCCGGTCGGCCGGGACTAGCGGGAGGGACCGGGGAGCTGTTTTTT. V gene TRBV7-9 combines with J gene TRBJ2-2, with 16 bases lining up with TRBD2. CDR3 length equals 18 residues. From germline, CDR1 is SEHNR and CDR2 FQNEAQ (reference sequence). The J segment lost 5 bases and the V segment lost 11 bases, leaving 14 bases of the junction unmatched. Filled out from reference TRBV7-9 and TRBJ2-2, the complete variable domain reads DTGVSQNPRHKITKRGQNVTFRCDPISEHNRLYWYRQTLGQGPEFLTYFQNEAQLEKSRLLSDRFSAERPKGSFSTLEIQRTEQGDSAMYLCAAAGRPGLAGGTGELFFGEGSRLTVL.